A selection of T cell receptor beta chains follows, all from one sample in a study of regulatory T cells in long-lasting Graves disease. In TCRdb, the multiplex PCR reads were re-called with MiXCR into one record per CDR3 protein. The sample has over 350,000 distinct CDR3 sequences, 20% to 25% seen once. Specimen: peripheral blood mononuclear cells (PBMCs), collected when the disease was refractory, from a patient treated with antithyroid drugs. The origin of the receptors is a female donor with Graves disease. Both conserved end residues are part of each CDR3. Each record gives: D gene, clone size, J gene, V gene, CDR3 protein, CDR3 DNA. D genes are given only for firm matches. Clone size, where shown, is once, few, many, or a class for clones that have expanded.

>.|many|TRBJ1-4|TRBV12-3/TRBV12-4
CASSLVQGSKKLFF
TGTGCCAGCAGTTTAGTCCAGGGGAGTAAAAAACTGTTTTTT
>.|.|TRBJ2-6|TRBV4-3
CASSQLNGVSSGANVLTF
TGCGCCAGCAGCCAGCTGAACGGGGTCAGCTCTGGGGCCAACGTCCTGACTTTC
>TRBD1|many|TRBJ2-5|TRBV7-8
CASSLVLLGDSFQETQYF
TGTGCCAGCAGCTTAGTTCTACTGGGGGACAGTTTCCAAGAGACCCAGTACTTC
>.|many|TRBJ2-7|TRBV6-1
CASRPGDSSYEQYF
TGTGCCAGCAGGCCGGGGGACAGCTCCTACGAGCAGTACTTC
>.|many|TRBJ2-2|TRBV12-3/TRBV12-4
CASSLSSQNTGELFF
TGTGCCAGCAGTTTAAGTTCACAGAACACCGGGGAGCTGTTTTTT
>TRBD1|many|TRBJ1-2|TRBV6-1
CASRRTGDNYGYTF
TGTGCCAGCAGACGGACAGGGGATAACTATGGCTACACCTTC
>.|.|TRBJ2-7|TRBV9
CASSVAGADYEQYF
TGTGCCAGCAGCGTAGCTGGGGCGGACTACGAGCAGTACTTC
>.|few|TRBJ1-1|TRBV30
CAWVTDRGTEAFF
TGTGCCTGGGTTACAGACCGGGGCACTGAAGCTTTCTTT
>.|many|TRBJ1-2|TRBV20-1
CSARAGEINYGYTF
TGCAGTGCTAGAGCAGGGGAAATTAACTATGGCTACACCTTC
>TRBD1|few|TRBJ2-7|TRBV29-1
CSVAGDRGTYEQYF
TGCAGCGTGGCCGGGGACAGGGGGACCTACGAGCAGTACTTC